The entry that follows covers one TCR beta chain sequence. Its antigen is unknown. No base qualities exist here, and no much larger clone lies one base off it. Each donor gave one peripheral blood draw, averaging approximately 110 mL, which was collected into heparinised tubes. A BD FACSAria II and a panel including CD45RO, CCR7, CD25, CD127, CD95 and CD27 were used to sort naive, central memory, regulatory and stem cell-like memory CD4+ T cells. Every sorted population had a purity above 95%. PBMCs were isolated immediately by Lymphoprep density gradient centrifugation and stained directly without culture. So that batch effects would be minimized, each experiment stained and sorted samples in pairs, pairing one healthy donor with one patient. The High Capacity cDNA Reverse Transcription Kit was used to reverse transcribe all of the isolated RNA, meaning that expressed TCRB transcripts were what got sequenced. Deep immunoSEQ sequencing was performed on naive, central memory and regulatory T cell samples, with an average of around 3.4 million total reads per sample. Sorted cells were lysed in RLT buffer and RNA was extracted with DNase-treated RNeasy Micro or Mini kits, depending on cell number. Each cell subset was processed separately to prevent cross-contamination, with patient and healthy donor samples processed together. The immunoSEQ multiplex PCR was used to amplify TCRB sequences from cDNA, generating 87-bp fragments that spanned the CDR3 region. Amplicons were sequenced on the Illumina HiSeq platform. Per the source publication's procedure: PCR bias was corrected computationally using synthetic template baselines, and reads within Hamming distance 2 were collapsed, with unmergeable singletons discarded. Reads were aligned against IMGT so that V, D and J genes, CDR3 length and insertions or deletions at six rearrangement sites could be assigned. Within each subset, clonotype counts were normalized to sorted cell number, after which true diversity and Gini coefficients were computed with the tcR R package. The overlap coefficient, calculated on TCRB nucleotide sequences, was used to quantify repertoire sharing. TCRdb mirrors the immuneACCESS table, restricted to in-frame sequences. Some clones are absent from its copies; in checked studies, under half trace to an unresolved V gene, and the reason for the others is unknown. V and J calls and clone size are as listed in that table; D and trimming were resolved from the DNA. The sample table contains 100,000 to 150,000 clones; only one count was recorded for around 10% of them. Of the sample, around 0.7% falls within the top ten clones.

These data belong to a study of beta chain features in type 1 diabetes (dated by TCRdb to 2017 to 2018). Study-level background: Mean age, gender distribution, total cell number and subset yield did not differ between patients and healthy donors. Across all samples, approximately 98,000,000 sorted cells were examined, and cell number per subset correlated strongly with RNA yield. In the study, recently diagnosed type 1 diabetes patients and matched healthy donors were compared on the TCRB repertoires of their sorted circulating CD4+ T cell subsets. Regulatory and stem cell-like memory subsets were obtained from only 8 patients and roughly 8 healthy donors, while naive and central memory subsets were obtained from all 30 or so donors. Results the study describes overall, beyond this receptor: Type 1 diabetes patients showed a moderate but significant shortening of TCRB CDR3 length in all four CD4+ subsets. Patients with type 1 diabetes made fewer insertions and deleted more nucleotides at VDJ recombination sites, implying thymic rearrangement abnormalities. HLA sub-analyses involved small numbers of individuals, so any influence of HLA type on TCRB rearrangement remained unresolved. Because cDNA rather than genomic DNA was sequenced, highly expressing activated cells could have been over-represented, although no difference in activation and CD3 levels was found between groups. The naive, central memory and regulatory TCRB repertoires appeared to resemble one another more closely among patients than among healthy donors. Shorter templates might have been favored by PCR, but patient and control samples were amplified and corrected together, so both groups would have been affected equally by any skew.

V is shortened by 0 bases, J by 3 bases, and the region joining them spans 12 bases. CDR1 and CDR2 are read off the germline V gene as SGHAT and FQNNGV. Counted from cysteine to phenylalanine, this CDR3 has 16 amino acids. Kept here is only the CDR3 DNA, which spans 48 bases and is read in frame from base 1. The receptor chain draws on TRBV11-2 and TRBJ1-3; TRBD1 is a weak D gene call, 6 bases matching. The receptor was isolated from a man aged 30 to 45 with type 1 diabetes. Sequencing used central memory CD4+ T cells from blood. The sequenced DNA is TGTGCCAGCAGCTTAGAACAGGGCCTCTTTGGAAACACCATATATTTT. The resulting protein is CASSLEQGLFGNTIYF.